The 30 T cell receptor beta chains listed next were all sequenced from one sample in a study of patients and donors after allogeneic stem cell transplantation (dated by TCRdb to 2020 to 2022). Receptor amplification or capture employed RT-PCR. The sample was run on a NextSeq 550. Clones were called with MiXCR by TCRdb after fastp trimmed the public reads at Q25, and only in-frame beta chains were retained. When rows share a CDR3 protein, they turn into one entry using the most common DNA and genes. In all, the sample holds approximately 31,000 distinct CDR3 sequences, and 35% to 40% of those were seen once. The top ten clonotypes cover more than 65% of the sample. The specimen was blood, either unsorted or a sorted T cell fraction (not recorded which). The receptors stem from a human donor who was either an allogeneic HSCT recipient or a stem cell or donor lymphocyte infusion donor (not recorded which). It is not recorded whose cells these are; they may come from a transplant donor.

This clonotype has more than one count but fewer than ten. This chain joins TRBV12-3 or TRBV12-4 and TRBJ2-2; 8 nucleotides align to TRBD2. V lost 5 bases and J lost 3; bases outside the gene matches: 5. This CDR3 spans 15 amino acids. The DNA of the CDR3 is TGTGCCAGCAGTCATACTAGCGGACACACCGGGGAGCTGTTTTTT. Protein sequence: CASSHTSGHTGELFF.

The CDR3 DNA follows: TGTGCCAGCTCTTCCGGGACAGGGCAATCCGAGCAGTACTTC. Residues: CASSSGTGQSEQYF. This sequence joins TRBV12-3 or TRBV12-4 and TRBJ2-7; 9 nucleotides agree with TRBD1. The junction had 11 bases not matched to a gene; V was cut back by 8 bases and J by 6 bases. The CDR3 contains 14 residues.

This CDR3 reads CASSYPPEVLNTEAFF. The DNA for the CDR3 is TGTGCCAGCAGTTATCCCCCTGAGGTCCTTAACACTGAAGCTTTCTTT. The chain links TRBV6-6 to TRBJ1-1, with D unresolved. Germline lookup yields CDR1 MNHNY and CDR2 SVGAGI (reference sequence). This CDR3 region has 16 residues. The V end lost 3 bases, the J end lost 2 bases, and 16 bases lay between the germline ends.

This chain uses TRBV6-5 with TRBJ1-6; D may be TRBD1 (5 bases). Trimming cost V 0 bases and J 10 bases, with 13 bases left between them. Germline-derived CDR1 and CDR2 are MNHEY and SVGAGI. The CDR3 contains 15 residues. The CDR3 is CASSYSGVSSSPLHF. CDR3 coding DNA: TGTGCCAGCAGTTACTCGGGGGTTTCCAGCTCACCCCTCCACTTT.

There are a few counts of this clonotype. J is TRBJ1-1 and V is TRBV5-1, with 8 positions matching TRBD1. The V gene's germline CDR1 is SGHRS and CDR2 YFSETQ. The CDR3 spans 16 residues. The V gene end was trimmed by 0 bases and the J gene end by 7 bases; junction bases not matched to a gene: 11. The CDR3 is CASSLGTGPPYGEAFF. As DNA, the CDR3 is TGCGCCAGCAGCTTGGGGACAGGGCCCCCTTATGGTGAAGCTTTCTTT.

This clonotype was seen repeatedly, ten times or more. The CDR3 reads CSGQVGQETQYF. CDR3 nucleotides: TGCAGTGGTCAGGTGGGGCAAGAGACCCAGTACTTC. The rearrangement joins TRBV20-1 to TRBJ2-5; D is unclear. The CDR3 loop spans 12 amino acids. Germline V gives CDR1 DFQATT, CDR2 SNEGSKA (reference sequence). Trimming shortened V by 7 bases and J by 2 bases, and 11 bases separated the two germline ends.

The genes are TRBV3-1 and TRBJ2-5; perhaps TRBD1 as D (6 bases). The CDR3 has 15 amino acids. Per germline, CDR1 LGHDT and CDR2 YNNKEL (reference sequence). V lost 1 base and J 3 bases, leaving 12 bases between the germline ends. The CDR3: CASSQADSREETQYF. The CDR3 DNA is TGTGCCAGCAGCCAAGCGGACAGCAGAGAAGAGACCCAGTACTTC.

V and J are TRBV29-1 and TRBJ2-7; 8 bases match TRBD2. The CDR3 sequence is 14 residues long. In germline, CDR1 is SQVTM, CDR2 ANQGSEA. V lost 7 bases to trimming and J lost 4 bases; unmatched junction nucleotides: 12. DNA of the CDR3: TGCAGCGCCATCAGCCGGGAGGGGATTTACGAGCAGTACTTC. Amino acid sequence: CSAISREGIYEQYF.

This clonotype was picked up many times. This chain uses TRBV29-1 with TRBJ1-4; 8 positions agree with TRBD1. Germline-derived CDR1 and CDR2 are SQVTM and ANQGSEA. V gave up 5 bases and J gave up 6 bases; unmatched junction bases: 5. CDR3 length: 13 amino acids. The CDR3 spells CSVSDRADEKLFF. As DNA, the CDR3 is TGCAGCGTTTCGGACAGGGCTGATGAAAAACTGTTTTTT.

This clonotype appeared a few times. CDR3 coding DNA: TGCGCCAGCAGCTTGGAGGCAGCCCCTGGAAACACCATATATTTT. Translated: CASSLEAAPGNTIYF. This sequence joins TRBV5-1 and TRBJ1-3; D not certain. The CDR3 is made up of 15 amino acids. Germline loops: CDR1 SGHRS, CDR2 YFSETQ. The V gene lost 0 bases and the J gene lost 2 bases, with 9 bases spanning the gap.

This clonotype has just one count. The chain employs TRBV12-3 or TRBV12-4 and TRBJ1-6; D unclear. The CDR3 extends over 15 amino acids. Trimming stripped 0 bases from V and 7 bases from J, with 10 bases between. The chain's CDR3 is CASSLAGRVNSPLHF. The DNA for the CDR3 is TGTGCCAGCAGTTTAGCGGGGAGGGTGAATTCACCCCTCCACTTT.

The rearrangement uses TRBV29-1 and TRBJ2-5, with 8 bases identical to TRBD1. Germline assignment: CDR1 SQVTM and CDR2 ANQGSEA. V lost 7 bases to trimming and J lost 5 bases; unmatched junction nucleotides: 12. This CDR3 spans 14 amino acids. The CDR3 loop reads CSAIVQGALETQYF. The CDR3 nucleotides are TGCAGCGCCATTGTTCAGGGGGCTTTGGAGACCCAGTACTTC.

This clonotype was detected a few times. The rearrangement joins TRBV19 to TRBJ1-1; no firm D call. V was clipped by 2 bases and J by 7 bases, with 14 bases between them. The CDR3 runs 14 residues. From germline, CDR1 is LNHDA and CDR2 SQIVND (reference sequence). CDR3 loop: CASSIHGERGEAFF. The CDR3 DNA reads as TGTGCCAGTAGTATACACGGGGAAAGAGGTGAAGCTTTCTTT.

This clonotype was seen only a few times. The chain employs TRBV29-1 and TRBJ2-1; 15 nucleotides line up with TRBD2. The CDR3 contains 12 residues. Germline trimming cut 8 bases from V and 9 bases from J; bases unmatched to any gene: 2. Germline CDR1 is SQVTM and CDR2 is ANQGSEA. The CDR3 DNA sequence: TGCAGCTTGGGACTAGCGGGAGGTGAGCAGTTCTTC. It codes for CSLGLAGGEQFF.

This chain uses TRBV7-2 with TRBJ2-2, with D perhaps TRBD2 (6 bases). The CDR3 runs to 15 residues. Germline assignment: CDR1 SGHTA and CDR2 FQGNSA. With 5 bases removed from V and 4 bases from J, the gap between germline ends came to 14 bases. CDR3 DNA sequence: TGTGCCAGCAGCACCGGGAGACGGGGCACCGGGGAGCTGTTTTTT. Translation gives CASSTGRRGTGELFF.

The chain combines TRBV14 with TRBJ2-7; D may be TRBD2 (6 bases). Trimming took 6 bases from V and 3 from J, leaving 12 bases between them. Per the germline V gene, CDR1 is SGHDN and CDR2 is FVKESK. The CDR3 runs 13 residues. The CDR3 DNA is TGTGCCAGCAGTTTGTGGAGGGGCTACGAGCAGTACGTC. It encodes CASSLWRGYEQYV.

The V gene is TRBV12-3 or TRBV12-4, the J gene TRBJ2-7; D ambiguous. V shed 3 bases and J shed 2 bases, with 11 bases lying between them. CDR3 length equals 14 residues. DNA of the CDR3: TGTGCCAGCAGTTTCGTAGCCGATCCCTACGAGCAGTACTTC. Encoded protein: CASSFVADPYEQYF.

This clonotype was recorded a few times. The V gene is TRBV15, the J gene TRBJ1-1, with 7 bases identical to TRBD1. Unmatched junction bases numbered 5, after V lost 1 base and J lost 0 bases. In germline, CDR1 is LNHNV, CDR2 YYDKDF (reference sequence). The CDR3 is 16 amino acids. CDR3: CATSRGQGLMNTEAFF. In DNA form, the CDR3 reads TGTGCCACCAGCAGAGGACAGGGCCTTATGAACACTGAAGCTTTCTTT.

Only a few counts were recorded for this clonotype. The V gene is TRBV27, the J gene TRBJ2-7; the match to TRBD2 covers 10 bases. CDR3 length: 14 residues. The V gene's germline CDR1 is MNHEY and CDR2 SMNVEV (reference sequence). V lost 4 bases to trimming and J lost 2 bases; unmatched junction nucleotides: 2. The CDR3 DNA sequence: TGTGCCAGCAGTTACGGGACTAGCGCCTACGAGCAGTACTTC. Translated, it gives CASSYGTSAYEQYF.

The CDR3 region has the DNA TGTGCCAGCAGCTTTTTCGGAGGGAACACTGAAGCTTTCTTT. Translation: CASSFFGGNTEAFF. V and J are TRBV7-2 and TRBJ1-1, with no clear D. Germline assignment: CDR1 SGHTA and CDR2 FQGNSA. V was clipped by 3 bases and J by 1 base, with 9 bases between them. The CDR3 extends over 14 amino acids.

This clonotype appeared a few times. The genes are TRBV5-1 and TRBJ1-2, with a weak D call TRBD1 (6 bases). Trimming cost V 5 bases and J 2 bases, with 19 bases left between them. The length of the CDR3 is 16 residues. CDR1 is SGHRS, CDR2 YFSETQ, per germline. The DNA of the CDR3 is TGCGCCAGCAGGCGGGACACCTCGGTGCGGAACTATGGCTACACCTTC. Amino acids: CASRRDTSVRNYGYTF. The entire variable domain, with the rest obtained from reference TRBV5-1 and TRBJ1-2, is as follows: KAGVTQTPRYLIKTRGQQVTLSCSPISGHRSVSWYQQTPGQGLQFLFEYFSETQRNKGNFPGRFSGRQFSNSRSEMNVSTLELGDSALYLCASRRDTSVRNYGYTFGSGTRLTVV.

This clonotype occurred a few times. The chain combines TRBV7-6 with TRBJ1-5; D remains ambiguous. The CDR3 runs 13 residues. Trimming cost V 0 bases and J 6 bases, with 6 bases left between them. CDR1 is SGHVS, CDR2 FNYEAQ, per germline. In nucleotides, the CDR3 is TGTGCCAGCAGCTTAGCTCTGCTTCAGCCCCAGCATTTT. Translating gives CASSLALLQPQHF.

The CDR3 loop reads CASCATDTQYF. The CDR3 coding sequence is TGTGCCTCGTGTGCCACAGATACGCAGTATTTT. The chain uses TRBV6-6 and TRBJ2-3; D ambiguous. V was pared by 11 bases and J by 2 bases, with 8 bases between. The length of the CDR3 is 11 residues. Germline lookup yields CDR1 MNHNY and CDR2 SVGAGI (reference sequence).

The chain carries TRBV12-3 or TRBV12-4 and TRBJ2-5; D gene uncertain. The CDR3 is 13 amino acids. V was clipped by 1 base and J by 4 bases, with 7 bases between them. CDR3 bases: TGTGCCAGCAGTTTAGGGTTAGCAGAGACCCAGTACTTC. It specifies CASSLGLAETQYF.

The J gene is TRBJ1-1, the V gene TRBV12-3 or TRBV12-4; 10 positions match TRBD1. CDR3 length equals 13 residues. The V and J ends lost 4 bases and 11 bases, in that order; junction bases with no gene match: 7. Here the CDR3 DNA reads TGTGCCAGCAGTTCCCGACAGGGGGCATACGCTTTCTTT. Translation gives CASSSRQGAYAFF.

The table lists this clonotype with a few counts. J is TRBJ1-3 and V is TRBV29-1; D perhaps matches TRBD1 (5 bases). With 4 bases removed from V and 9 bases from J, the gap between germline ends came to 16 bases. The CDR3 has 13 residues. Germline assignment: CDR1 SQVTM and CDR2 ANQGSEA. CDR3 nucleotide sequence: TGCAGCGTTGCGGAACAGGAACACGGCACCATATATTTT. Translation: CSVAEQEHGTIYF.

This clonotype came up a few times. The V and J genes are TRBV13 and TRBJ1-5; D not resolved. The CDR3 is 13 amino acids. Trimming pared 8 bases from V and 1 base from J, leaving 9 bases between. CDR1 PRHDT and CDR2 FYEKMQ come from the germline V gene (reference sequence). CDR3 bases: TGTGCCAGCCGGAGTGTAAGCAATCAGCCCCAGCATTTT. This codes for CASRSVSNQPQHF.

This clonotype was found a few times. CDR3 sequence reads: CSVVLAGYGYTF. For the CDR3, the DNA is TGCAGCGTTGTTTTGGCAGGCTATGGCTACACCTTC. The rearrangement joins TRBV29-1 to TRBJ1-2, with D hard to call. Trimming cost V 4 bases and J 4 bases, with 10 bases left between them. Germline loops: CDR1 SQVTM, CDR2 ANQGSEA. The CDR3 extends over 12 amino acids. The variable domain in full, with the rest retrieved from reference TRBV29-1 and TRBJ1-2, is SAVISQKPSRDICQRGTSLTIQCQVDSQVTMMFWYRQQPGQSLTLIATANQGSEATYESGFVIDKFPISRPNLTFSTLTVSNMSPEDSSIYLCSVVLAGYGYTFGSGTRLTVV.

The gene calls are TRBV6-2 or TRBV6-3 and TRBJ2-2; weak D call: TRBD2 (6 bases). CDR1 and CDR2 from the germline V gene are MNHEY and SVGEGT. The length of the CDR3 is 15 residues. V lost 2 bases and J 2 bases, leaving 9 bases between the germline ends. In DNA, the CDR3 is TGTGCCAGCAGTTACACTAGCAAAAACACCGGGGAGCTGTTTTTT. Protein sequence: CASSYTSKNTGELFF.

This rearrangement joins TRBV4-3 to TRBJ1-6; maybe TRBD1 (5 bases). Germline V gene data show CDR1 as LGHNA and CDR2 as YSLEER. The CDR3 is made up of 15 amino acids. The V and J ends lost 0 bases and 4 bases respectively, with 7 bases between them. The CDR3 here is CASSQDGAYNSPLHF. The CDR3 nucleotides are TGCGCCAGCAGCCAAGATGGGGCGTATAATTCACCCCTCCACTTT.